This T cell receptor (beta chain) was documented in a study of response to subunit inactivated influenza vaccine. One entry per CDR3 protein, called by TCRdb with MiXCR from the RT-PCR reads. The table records 500,000 or so distinct CDR3 sequences, 16% of them present only once. This clonotype was observed at least ten times. The sequenced sample was CD4+ T cells sorted from PBMCs, obtained less than 30 months after vaccination. The TCR sequence derives from a man between 50 and 75 years old who received an inactivated influenza vaccine.

The chain's CDR3 is CASSLASGGATEAFF. The CDR3 DNA follows: TGCGCCAGCAGCTTGGCCTCGGGGGGCGCCACTGAAGCTTTCTTT. The gene calls are TRBV5-1 and TRBJ1-1; a possible D gene is TRBD1 (6 bases). This CDR3 has 15 amino acids. V dropped 0 bases and J dropped 4 bases, with 13 bases sitting between them. Germline CDR1 reads SGHRS; CDR2 reads YFSETQ.